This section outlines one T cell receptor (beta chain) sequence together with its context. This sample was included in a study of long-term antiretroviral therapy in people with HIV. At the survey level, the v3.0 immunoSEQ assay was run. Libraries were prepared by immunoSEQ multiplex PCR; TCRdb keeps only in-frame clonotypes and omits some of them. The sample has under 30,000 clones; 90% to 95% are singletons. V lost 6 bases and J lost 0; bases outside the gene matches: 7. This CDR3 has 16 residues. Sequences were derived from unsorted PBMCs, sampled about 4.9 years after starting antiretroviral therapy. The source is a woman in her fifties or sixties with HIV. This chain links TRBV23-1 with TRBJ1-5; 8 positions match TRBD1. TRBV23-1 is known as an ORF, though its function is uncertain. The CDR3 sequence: CASRQDRVYSNQPQHF. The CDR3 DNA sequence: TGCGCCAGCAGGCAGGACAGGGTTTATAGCAATCAGCCCCAGCATTTT.